This T cell receptor (beta chain) was retrieved from a study of OX40 agonist ivuxolimab in advanced cancers. Libraries were prepared by immunoSEQ multiplex PCR; TCRdb keeps only in-frame clonotypes and omits some of them. The sample consists of about 78,000 clones, roughly nine tenths of them appearing once. Turning to this clone: Its antigen is not known.

Exclusion of a patient followed from autoimmune disease history or systemic immunosuppression. Notes on the study in general: The CD4+ and CD8+ T cells in the blood had expanded clonally by week 6 at 0.1 to 3.0 mg/kg.

V lost 5 bases, J lost 5 bases, and 15 bases lay in between. This CDR3 is 14 amino acids long. The germline V gene encodes CDR1 MDHEN and CDR2 SYDVKM. Sequencing used CD4+ or CD8+ T cells sorted from blood, obtained in a trial of the OX40 agonist ivuxolimab. This TCR came from an adult with an advanced solid tumor such as melanoma, head and neck, liver or kidney cancer. The chain employs TRBV28 and TRBJ1-2; D might be TRBD1 (6 bases). As DNA, the CDR3 is TGTGCCAGCAGTCCCAGACAGGCTATTTATGGCTACACCTTC. Its translation: CASSPRQAIYGYTF.